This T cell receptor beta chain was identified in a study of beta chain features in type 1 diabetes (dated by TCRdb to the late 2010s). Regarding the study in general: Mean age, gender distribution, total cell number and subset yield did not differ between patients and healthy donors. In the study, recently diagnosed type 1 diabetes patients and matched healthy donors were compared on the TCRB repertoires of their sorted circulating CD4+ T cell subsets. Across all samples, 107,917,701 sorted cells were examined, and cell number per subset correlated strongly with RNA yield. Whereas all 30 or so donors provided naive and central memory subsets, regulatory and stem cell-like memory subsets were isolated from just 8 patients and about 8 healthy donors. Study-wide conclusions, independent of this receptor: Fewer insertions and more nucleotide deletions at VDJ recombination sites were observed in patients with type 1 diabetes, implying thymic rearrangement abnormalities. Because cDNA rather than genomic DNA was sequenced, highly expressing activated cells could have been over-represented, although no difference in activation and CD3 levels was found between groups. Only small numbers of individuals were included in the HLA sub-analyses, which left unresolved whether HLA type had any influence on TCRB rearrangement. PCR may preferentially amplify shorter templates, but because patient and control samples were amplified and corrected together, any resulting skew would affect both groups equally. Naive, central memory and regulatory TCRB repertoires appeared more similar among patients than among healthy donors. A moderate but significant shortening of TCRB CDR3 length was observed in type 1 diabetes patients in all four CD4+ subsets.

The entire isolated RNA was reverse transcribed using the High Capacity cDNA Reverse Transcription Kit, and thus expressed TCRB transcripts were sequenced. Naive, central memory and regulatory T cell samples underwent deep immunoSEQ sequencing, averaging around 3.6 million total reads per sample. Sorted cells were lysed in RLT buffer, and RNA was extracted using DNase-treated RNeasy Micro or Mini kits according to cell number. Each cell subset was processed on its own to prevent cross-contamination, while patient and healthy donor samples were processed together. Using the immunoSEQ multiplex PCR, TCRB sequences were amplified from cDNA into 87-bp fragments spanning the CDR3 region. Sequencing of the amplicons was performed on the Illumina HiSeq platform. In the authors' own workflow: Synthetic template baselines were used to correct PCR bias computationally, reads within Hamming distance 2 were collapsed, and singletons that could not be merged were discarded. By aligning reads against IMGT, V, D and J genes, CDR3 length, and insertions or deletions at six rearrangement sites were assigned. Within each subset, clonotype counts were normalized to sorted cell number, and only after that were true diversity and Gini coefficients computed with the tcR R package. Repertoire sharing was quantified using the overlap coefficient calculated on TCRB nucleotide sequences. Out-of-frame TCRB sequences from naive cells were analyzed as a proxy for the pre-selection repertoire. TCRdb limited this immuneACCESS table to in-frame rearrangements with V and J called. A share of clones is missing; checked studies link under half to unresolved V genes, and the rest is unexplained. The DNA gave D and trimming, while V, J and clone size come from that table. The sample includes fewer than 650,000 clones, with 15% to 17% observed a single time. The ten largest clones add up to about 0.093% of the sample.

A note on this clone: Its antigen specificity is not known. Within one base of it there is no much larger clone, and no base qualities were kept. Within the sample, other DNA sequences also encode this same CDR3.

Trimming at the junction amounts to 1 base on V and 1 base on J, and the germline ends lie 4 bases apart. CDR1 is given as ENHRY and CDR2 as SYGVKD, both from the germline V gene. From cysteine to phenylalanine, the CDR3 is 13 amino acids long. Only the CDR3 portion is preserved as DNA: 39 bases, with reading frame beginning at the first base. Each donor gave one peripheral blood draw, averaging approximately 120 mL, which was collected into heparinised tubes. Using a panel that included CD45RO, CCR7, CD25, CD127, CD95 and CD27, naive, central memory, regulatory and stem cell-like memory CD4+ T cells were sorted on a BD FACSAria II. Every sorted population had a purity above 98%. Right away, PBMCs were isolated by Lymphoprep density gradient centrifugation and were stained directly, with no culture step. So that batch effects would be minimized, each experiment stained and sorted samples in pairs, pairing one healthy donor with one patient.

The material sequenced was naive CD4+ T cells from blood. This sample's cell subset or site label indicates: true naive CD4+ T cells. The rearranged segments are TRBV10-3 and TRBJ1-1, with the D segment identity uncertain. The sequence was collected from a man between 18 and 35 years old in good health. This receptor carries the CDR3 CAISEFPNTEAFF. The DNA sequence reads TGTGCCATCAGTGAGTTTCCGAACACTGAAGCTTTCTTT.